A selection of T cell receptor beta chains follows, all from one sample in a study of tumor-infiltrating lymphocytes in localized non-small cell lung cancer. Some clones are missing from TCRdb's copy, which holds only in-frame ones; the method was immunoSEQ multiplex PCR. Found here are about 12,000 clones, about 79% of them singletons; the top ten hold approximately 4.5%. The sequenced material came from lung tumor tissue. These receptors came from a human donor with non-small cell lung cancer. CDR3s include the opening cysteine and the closing phenylalanine or tryptophan.

J gene,V gene,CDR3 protein
TRBJ2-2,TRBV30,CAWSRAGLGAGELFF
TRBJ2-1,TRBV2,CASTSYNEQFF
TRBJ1-2,TRBV29-1,CSVGGQGYGYTF
TRBJ1-5,TRBV7-2,CASSLVTGGSNQPQHF
TRBJ2-1,TRBV25-1,CASTFRWEQFF
TRBJ2-1,TRBV9,CASSPSPTHNEQFF
NA,TRBV7-2,CASSLSGHYEQYF
TRBJ2-4,TRBV5-8,CASSRRDPGIQYF
TRBJ2-2,TRBV9,CASSVHGTSGSTGELFF
TRBJ2-2,TRBV9,CASSVVGEVRGLADTGELFF
TRBJ2-6,TRBV6-1,CASTDGSSGANVLTF
TRBJ2-7,TRBV19,CASSISTGRYEQYF
TRBJ1-5,TRBV4-1,CASKQTEGSYSNQPQHF
TRBJ1-3,TRBV7-2,CASSLTGNTIYF
TRBJ2-3,TRBV19,CASSRTGTSVTDTQYF
TRBJ2-1,TRBV29-1,CSAFGLFSSGRYNEQFF
TRBJ1-2,TRBV27,CASSLPPTGYTF
TRBJ2-1,TRBV5-1,CASSKDPEFPANEQFF